The source of this TCR beta chain is a study of identical twins. Germline V gene lookup returns CDR1 GTSNPN and CDR2 SVGIG (reference sequence). Trimming stripped 1 base from V and 0 bases from J, with 10 bases between. The CDR3 extends over 15 amino acids. In its sample, this clonotype was seen a few times. TCRdb passed the 5' RACE reads through MiXCR, listing each CDR3 protein once. The table lists approximately 260,000 distinct CDR3 sequences, around 15% of them singletons. V is TRBV30 and J is TRBJ2-4; D ambiguous. Input material: memory (CD45RO+) T cells sorted from blood. This TCR was sampled from a woman aged 18-35 years in good health. CDR3 loop: CAWSASALAKNIQYF. DNA of the CDR3: TGTGCCTGGAGTGCATCGGCTCTAGCCAAAAACATTCAGTACTTC.